This T cell receptor beta chain was profiled in a study of blood T cell repertoires in COVID-19. Study-wide context: Samples came from the United States, Italy and Spain, spanning acute and convalescent COVID-19.

Data came from immunoSEQ multiplex PCR; TCRdb stores just in-frame clones and leaves some out. The table shows approximately 110,000 clones, with roughly 80% occurring only once. The J segment lost 4 bases and the V segment lost 4 bases, leaving 9 bases of the junction unmatched. The CDR3 covers 15 residues. Germline values: CDR1 SGHKS, CDR2 YYEKEE (reference sequence). Input material: peripheral blood. The chain has TRBV5-5 and TRBJ2-7, with 9 nucleotides matching TRBD1. The clonotype comes from a man aged 45 to 65 with acute or convalescent COVID-19. Here the CDR3 reads CASSHSGTGMYEQYF. The CDR3 bases are TGTGCCAGCAGCCACTCCGGGACAGGGATGTACGAGCAGTACTTC.